This TCR beta chain came from a study of cytomegalovirus exposure and HLA in healthy donors. Study summary: Caucasian-associated ancestry cluster membership applied to approximately 80% of 398 genotyped donors.

In regard to this clone: The antigen remains undetermined.

Overall study results and limits: One cluster of highly shared sequence variants probably arose as a sequencing artifact. Most of the TCR beta V segments (in an earlier analysis) were productive either about 87% or about 30% of the time. Highest at DRB1 and lowest at HLA-C, TCR association rates differed among HLA loci in a later analysis.

This CDR3 has 14 amino acids. Losses at the gene ends were 6 bases for V and 5 bases for J; bases not matched to a gene: 5. Germline loops: CDR1 MNHEY, CDR2 SMNVEV (reference sequence). PCR was performed using 60 Vbeta and 13 Jbeta primers. Libraries were prepared by immunoSEQ multiplex PCR; TCRdb keeps only in-frame clonotypes and omits some of them. Here the sample spans more than 100,000 clones, roughly 80% being singletons. What was sequenced was PBMCs. V is TRBV27 and J is TRBJ2-1; 9 nucleotides line up with TRBD1. This clonotype was obtained from a man aged 25 to 40 in good health and CMV-seronegative. The CDR3 sequence is CASRMGQGNNEQFF. The CDR3 DNA reads as TGTGCCAGCAGGATGGGACAGGGTAACAATGAGCAGTTCTTC.